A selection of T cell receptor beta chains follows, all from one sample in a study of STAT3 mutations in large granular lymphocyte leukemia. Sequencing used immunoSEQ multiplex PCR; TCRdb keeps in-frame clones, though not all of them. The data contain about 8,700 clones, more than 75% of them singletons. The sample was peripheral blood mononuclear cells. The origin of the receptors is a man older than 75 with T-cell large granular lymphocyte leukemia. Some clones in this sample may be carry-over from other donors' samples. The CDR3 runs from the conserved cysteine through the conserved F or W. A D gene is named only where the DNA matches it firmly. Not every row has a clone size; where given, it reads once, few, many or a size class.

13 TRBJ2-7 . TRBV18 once TGTGCCAGCTCACCAGGGACCCTTTACGAGCAGTACTTC CASSPGTLYEQYF
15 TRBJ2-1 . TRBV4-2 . TGTGCCAGCAGCCTAGGAAGGGGGGGCCAGAATGAGCAGTTCTTC CASSLGRGGQNEQFF
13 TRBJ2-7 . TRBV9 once TGTGCCAGCAGCGTAGCTCGATGGGGCGAGCAGTACTTC CASSVARWGEQYF
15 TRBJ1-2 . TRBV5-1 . TGCGCCAGCAGCCCGGACGGGTGGGCAGACTATGGCTACACCTTC CASSPDGWADYGYTF
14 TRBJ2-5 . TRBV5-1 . TGCGCCAGCAGCACTAAAGGGGCCCAGGAGACCCAGTACTTC CASSTKGAQETQYF
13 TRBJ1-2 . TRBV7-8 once TGTGCCAGCAGCGGGCAGATGAGCTATGGCTACACCTTC CASSGQMSYGYTF
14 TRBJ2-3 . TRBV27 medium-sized TGTGCCAGCAGATTAGGGCCGGGTACAGATACGCAGTATTTT CASRLGPGTDTQYF
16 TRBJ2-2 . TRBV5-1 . TGCGCCAGCAGCTTGGCAGGCACTTCGAACACCGGGGAGCTGTTTTTT CASSLAGTSNTGELFF
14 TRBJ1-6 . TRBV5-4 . TGTGCCAGCAGCCAGGGCCTGGGGCATTCACCCCTCCACTTT CASSQGLGHSPLHF
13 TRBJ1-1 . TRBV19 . TGTGCCAGTAGTATAGATGTGACAGGTGGAGCTTTCTTT CASSIDVTGGAFF
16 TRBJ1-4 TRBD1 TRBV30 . TGTGCCTGGAGTGGAGACAGGGGCCCGACTAATGAAAAACTGTTTTTT CAWSGDRGPTNEKLFF
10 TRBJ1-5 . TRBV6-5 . TGTGCCGCCGGCCGCCAGCCCCAGCATTTT CAAGRQPQHF
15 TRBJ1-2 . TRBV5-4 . TGTGCCAGCAGCTTGGTGCGCGGGGGGGCAGGGGGCTACACCTTC CASSLVRGGAGGYTF
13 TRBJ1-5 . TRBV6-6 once TGTGCCAGCGGGGGGGGAAACAATCAGCCCCAGCATTTT CASGGGNNQPQHF
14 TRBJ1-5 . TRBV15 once TGTGCCACCAGCAACACAGGGAGCAATCAGCCCCAGCATTTT CATSNTGSNQPQHF
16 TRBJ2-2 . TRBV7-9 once TGTGCCAGCAGCTTAGGAGAGGGAAGAGGAACCGGGGAGCTGTTTTTT CASSLGEGRGTGELFF
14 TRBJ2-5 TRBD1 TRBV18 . TGTGCCAGCTCACCGACAGGGAGAGGAGAGACCCAGTACTTC CASSPTGRGETQYF
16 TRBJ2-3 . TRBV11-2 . TGTGCCAGCAAACCGCTTATGTCCCAATACACAGATACGCAGTATTTT CASKPLMSQYTDTQYF
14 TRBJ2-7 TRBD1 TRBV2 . TGTGCCAGCAGGGAGACAGGGATCTCCTACGAGCAGTACTTC CASRETGISYEQYF
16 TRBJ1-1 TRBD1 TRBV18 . TGTGCCAGCTCACCAAGTGCGGGACAGGTGAACACTGAAGCTTTCTTT CASSPSAGQVNTEAFF
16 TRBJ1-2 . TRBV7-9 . TGTGCCAGCAGCAAAAACCGGGCCCCCAAGACATATGGCTACACCTTC CASSKNRAPKTYGYTF
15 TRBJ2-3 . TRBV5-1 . TGCGCCAGCACCACCTTGCCGGGGCAGACAGATACGCAGTATTTT CASTTLPGQTDTQYF
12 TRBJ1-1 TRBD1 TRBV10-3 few TGTGCCATCTCGACAGGGGCCCCTGAAGCTTTCTTT CAISTGAPEAFF
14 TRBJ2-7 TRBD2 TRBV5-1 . TGCGCCAGTTCAACTAGCGGGGGGGCCTACGAGCAGTACTTC CASSTSGGAYEQYF
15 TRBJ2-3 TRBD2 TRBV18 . TGTGCCAGCTCACCACTACTAGCGGGCACAGATACGCAGTATTTT CASSPLLAGTDTQYF
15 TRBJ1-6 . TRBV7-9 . TGTGCCAGCAGCCCAGATATGGACAGTAATTCACCCCTCCACTTT CASSPDMDSNSPLHF
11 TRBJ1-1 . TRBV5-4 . TGTGCCAGCAGCTCGAAAAGTGAAGCTTTCTTT CASSSKSEAFF
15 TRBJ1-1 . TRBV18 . TGTGCCAGCTCACCATTTAGGGGTATGGACACTGAAGCTTTCTTT CASSPFRGMDTEAFF
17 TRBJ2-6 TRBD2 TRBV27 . TGTGCCAGCAGAGAACTAGCGGTGAACTCTGGGGCCAACGTCCTGACTTTC CASRELAVNSGANVLTF
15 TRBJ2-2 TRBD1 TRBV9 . TGTGCCAGCAGCGTTGGGACAGCGAACACCGGGGAGCTGTTTTTT CASSVGTANTGELFF
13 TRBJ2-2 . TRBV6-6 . TGTGCCAGCAGTTACCCTCTCACCGGGGAGCTGTTTTTT CASSYPLTGELFF
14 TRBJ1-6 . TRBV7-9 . TGTGCCAGCAGCTTTCAGGCAGACAATTCACCCCTCCACTTT CASSFQADNSPLHF
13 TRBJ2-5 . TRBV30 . TGTGCCTGGAGTGTACGGAGGGAAGAGACCCAGTACTTC CAWSVRREETQYF
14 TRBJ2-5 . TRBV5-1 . TGCGCCAGCAGCGGCGGGAACCTTCAAGAGACCCAGTACTTC CASSGGNLQETQYF
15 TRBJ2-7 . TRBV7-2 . TGTGCCAGCAGCTTGGGCCCCACGGGGGACTACGAGCAGTACTTC CASSLGPTGDYEQYF
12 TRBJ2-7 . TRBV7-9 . TGTGCCAGCAGCTTAACGAACTTCGAGCAGTACTTC CASSLTNFEQYF
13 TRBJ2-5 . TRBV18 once TGTGCCAGCTCACCGCAGGGTGGAGAGACCCAGTACTTC CASSPQGGETQYF
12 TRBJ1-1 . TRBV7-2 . TGTGCCAGCAGCGCGGGGGTCACTGAAGCTTTCTTT CASSAGVTEAFF
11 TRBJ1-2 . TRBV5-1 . TGCGCCAGCGGGGAGGGGTTTGGCTACACCTTC CASGEGFGYTF
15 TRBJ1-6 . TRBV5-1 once TGCGCCAGCAGCTTGGATGGGACACCTAATTCACCCCTCCACTTT CASSLDGTPNSPLHF
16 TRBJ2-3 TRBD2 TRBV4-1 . TGCGCCAGCAGCCAAGTGGGGACTAGCGGCACAGATACGCAGTATTTT CASSQVGTSGTDTQYF
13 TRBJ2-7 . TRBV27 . TGTGCCAGCAGTTTGTCCGGCCCCTACGAGCAGTACTTC CASSLSGPYEQYF
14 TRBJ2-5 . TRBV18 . TGTGCCAGCTCACCATCGGCGTGGGGTGAGACCCAGTACTTC CASSPSAWGETQYF
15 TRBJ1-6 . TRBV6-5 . TGTGCCAGCAGTTACTCGGATAGGGGAGGGTCACCCCTCCACTTT CASSYSDRGGSPLHF
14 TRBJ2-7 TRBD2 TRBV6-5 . TGTGCCAGCAGGAAGACTAGCCTTTCTTACGAGCAGTACTTC CASRKTSLSYEQYF
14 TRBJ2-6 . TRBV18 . TGTGCCAGCTCTGTGGACTCTGGGGCCAACGTCCTGACTTTC CASSVDSGANVLTF
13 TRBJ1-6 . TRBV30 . TGTGCCTGGAGAAGCTCCTATAATTCACCCCTCCACTTT CAWRSSYNSPLHF
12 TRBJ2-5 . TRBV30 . TGTGCCTGGAGTGTATTCGCAGAGACCCAGTACTTC CAWSVFAETQYF
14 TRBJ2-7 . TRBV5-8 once TGTGCCAGCAGCTTTGGGGGCGTTCTATACGAGCAGTACTTC CASSFGGVLYEQYF
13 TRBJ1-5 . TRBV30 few TGTGCCTGGAGTGTACTCTACAATCAGCCCCAGCATTTT CAWSVLYNQPQHF